This T cell receptor beta chain appears in the sequencing data of a study of cytomegalovirus exposure and HLA in healthy donors. Study outcomes and limitations: Rare sequences made up most TCRs, while some public TCRs were found in many donors.

As to this clone: Its specificity is not known.

CDR3 length: 15 amino acids. V shed 1 base and J 5 bases; nucleotides not matched to a gene: 7. The V gene's germline CDR1 is SGHKS and CDR2 YYEKEE (reference sequence). Sequencing used immunoSEQ multiplex PCR; TCRdb keeps in-frame clones, though not all of them. Found here are roughly 76,000 clones, approximately 93% of them singletons; the top ten hold about 1.4%. The sequence came from a man between 18 and 29 years old in good health and CMV-seropositive. This chain uses TRBV5-5 with TRBJ2-7, with 9 bases matching TRBD1. Sequencing was carried out using PBMCs. The CDR3 region has the DNA TGTGCCAGCAGCTTGTGGACAGGGGCAGGGAACGAGCAGTACTTC. As protein: CASSLWTGAGNEQYF.